The 2 T cell receptor beta chains listed next were all sequenced from one sample in a study of technical replicates of blood from several donors. The data were produced by immunoSEQ multiplex PCR, yet TCRdb's version contains in-frame clones alone and is incomplete. Of over 80,000 clones in the sample, 90% to 97% were seen once. Sequenced sample: T cells isolated from PBMCs. The source is a human donor in good health.

The gene calls are TRBV5-6 and TRBJ2-1; 8 positions match TRBD1. Germline trimming cut 2 bases from V and 9 bases from J; bases unmatched to any gene: 4. There are 13 residues in the CDR3. CDR1 is SGHDT, CDR2 YYEEEE, per germline. CDR3 region: CASSFTGGSEQFF. The CDR3 coding sequence is TGTGCCAGCAGCTTTACAGGGGGTAGTGAGCAGTTCTTC. The whole variable domain, remainder taken from reference TRBV5-6 and TRBJ2-1, is DAGVTQSPTHLIKTRGQQVTLRCSPKSGHDTVSWYQQALGQGPQFIFQYYEEEERQRGNFPDRFSGHQFPNYSSELNVNALLLGDSALYLCASSFTGGSEQFFGPGTRLTVL.

The chain uses TRBV1 and TRBJ2-7; the D call in the table, TRBD2, was not verified against the DNA. TRBV1 is a listed pseudogene. The CDR3 spans 19 residues. CDR3 sequence: CTSSLPSRRRGIASYEQYF. The DNA of the CDR3 is TGCACCAGCAGCCTACCATCACGGCGGCGGGGGATCGCCTCCTACGAGCAGTACTTC.